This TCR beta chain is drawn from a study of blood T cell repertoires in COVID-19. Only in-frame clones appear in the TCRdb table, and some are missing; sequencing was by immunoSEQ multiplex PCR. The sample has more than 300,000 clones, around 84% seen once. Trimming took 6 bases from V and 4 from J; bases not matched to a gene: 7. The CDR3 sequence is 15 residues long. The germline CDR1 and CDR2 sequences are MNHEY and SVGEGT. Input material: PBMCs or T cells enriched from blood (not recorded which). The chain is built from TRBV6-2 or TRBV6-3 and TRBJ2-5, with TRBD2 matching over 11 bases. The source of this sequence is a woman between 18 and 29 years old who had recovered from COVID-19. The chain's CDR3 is CASSLPGTSGETQYF. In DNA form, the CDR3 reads TGTGCCAGCAGCCTACCCGGGACTAGCGGAGAGACCCAGTACTTC.